This T cell receptor (beta chain) was sequenced during a study of blood T cell repertoires in COVID-19. Turning to the study itself: Samples of COVID-19 (acute and convalescent) were obtained from the United States, Italy and Spain.

This clone was picked up one time. Here immunoSEQ multiplex PCR was the method, and the copy in TCRdb shows in-frame clones only, minus some. The sample includes almost 55,000 clones, approximately 90% of them seen just once. The CDR3 runs to 14 residues. The V gene lost 10 bases and the J gene lost 6 bases, with 21 bases spanning the gap. Germline V lookup: CDR1 SEHNR, CDR2 FQNEAQ (reference sequence). This rearrangement joins TRBV7-9 to TRBJ1-1; the D is unclear. The receptor's source is a middle-aged woman with active COVID-19. Sequenced sample: peripheral blood. The CDR3 region is CATAPPQILSEAFF. CDR3 sequence (DNA): TGTGCCACCGCTCCCCCTCAGATCCTCTCTGAAGCTTTCTTT.